This is a list of T cell receptor beta chains from one sample in a study of blood T cell repertoires in COVID-19. The data were produced by immunoSEQ multiplex PCR, yet TCRdb's version contains in-frame clones alone and is incomplete. This table holds around 190,000 clones, 70% to 80% found once. Sequencing was carried out using peripheral blood. The receptors derive from a woman aged 40 to 50 with COVID-19, enrolled during active disease. Each CDR3 is given with its conserved first and last residue. D genes are given only for firm matches. The size field is filled for only some rows; it gives once, few, many or a size class.

d_call cdr3_length j_call clone_size v_call cdr3_aa cdr3_nt
TRBD1 13 TRBJ2-7 NA TRBV19 CASRQTGDPEQYF TGTGCCAGTAGGCAAACAGGGGACCCCGAGCAGTACTTC
TRBD2 17 TRBJ2-1 NA TRBV10-3 CAISESGLAGEVGEQFF TGTGCCATCAGTGAGTCTGGATTAGCGGGAGAGGTCGGAGAGCAGTTCTTC
NA 12 TRBJ1-1 NA TRBV30 CAWSVMAAEAFF TGTGCCTGGAGTGTAATGGCGGCTGAAGCTTTCTTT
TRBD2 19 TRBJ2-1 NA TRBV3-1/TRBV3-2 CASSQALSGLAGGHNEQFF TGTGCCAGCAGCCAAGCCCTCTCTGGACTAGCGGGGGGTCACAATGAGCAGTTCTTC
TRBD1 16 TRBJ2-1 NA TRBV19 CASNTGQGGSYNEQFF TGTGCCAGTAATACCGGACAGGGAGGTTCCTACAATGAGCAGTTCTTC
NA 14 TRBJ2-5 NA TRBV30 CAWRTLAVPPTQYF TGTGCCTGGAGGACCTTAGCGGTCCCACCAACCCAGTACTTC
NA 14 TRBJ2-7 NA TRBV5-8 CASSRQGPLYEQYF TGTGCCAGCAGCCGACAAGGTCCTCTCTACGAGCAGTACTTC
NA 13 TRBJ1-2 NA TRBV14 CASSQVVYYGYTF TGTGCCAGCAGCCAAGTAGTTTACTATGGCTACACCTTC
NA 16 TRBJ2-7 NA TRBV27 CASSLRSGRSSYEQYF TGTGCCAGCAGCCTTCGTAGCGGTAGGAGCTCCTACGAGCAGTACTTC
NA 15 TRBJ1-4 NA TRBV5-1 CASSDARAANEKLFF TGCGCCAGCAGCGACGCCAGGGCCGCTAATGAAAAACTGTTTTTT
NA 14 TRBJ2-3 NA TRBV10-3 CAISAAGAGNTQYF TGTGCCATCAGTGCTGCGGGGGCAGGGAATACGCAGTATTTT
NA 14 TRBJ1-4 NA TRBV7-2 CASSRGPEGEKLFF TGTGCCAGCAGCCGGGGACCGGAGGGTGAAAAACTGTTTTTT
NA 14 TRBJ1-3 once TRBV7-7 CASSLGASGNTIYF TGTGCCAGCAGCTTAGGAGCCTCTGGAAACACCATATATTTT
NA 13 TRBJ2-5 NA TRBV5-4 CASSLPGVETQYF TGTGCCAGCAGCTTGCCAGGTGTGGAGACCCAGTACTTC
NA 16 TRBJ1-4 NA TRBV5-1 CASSLGSGGSNEKLFF TGCGCCAGCAGCTTGGGATCGGGGGGGTCCAATGAAAAACTGTTTTTT
TRBD1 16 TRBJ1-5 few TRBV15 CATSHETGTVNQPQHF TGTGCCACCAGCCATGAAACAGGGACAGTCAATCAGCCCCAGCATTTT
NA 15 TRBJ1-1 NA TRBV6-7 CASTLNDRPNTEAFF TGTGCCAGCACCTTAAACGACAGGCCGAACACTGAAGCTTTCTTT
NA 17 TRBJ1-5 NA TRBV7-2 CASSPPQTAYSNQPQHF TGTGCCAGCAGCCCCCCTCAGACAGCATATAGCAATCAGCCCCAGCATTTT
TRBD2 14 TRBJ2-1 NA TRBV7-3 CASSPRTSGGEQFF TGTGCCAGCAGCCCGCGGACTAGCGGGGGTGAGCAGTTCTTC
TRBD1 13 TRBJ1-1 NA TRBV7-2 CASSPRQGAEAFF TGTGCCAGCAGCCCCAGACAGGGGGCTGAAGCTTTCTTT
TRBD1 14 TRBJ1-2 NA TRBV7-3 CASSSGTGNYGYTF TGTGCCAGCAGCTCCGGGACAGGGAACTATGGCTACACCTTC
NA 14 TRBJ2-7 NA TRBV7-9 CASSLGGLSYEQYF TGTGCCAGCAGCTTAGGCGGCCTCTCCTACGAGCAGTACTTC
TRBD1 17 TRBJ1-4 NA TRBV5-1 CASSLGALPGQEEKLFF TGCGCCAGCAGCTTGGGGGCCCTACCGGGACAGGAGGAGAAACTGTTTTTT
NA 13 TRBJ2-7 NA TRBV29-1 CSIGQPDSYEQYF TGCAGCATAGGACAGCCCGACTCCTACGAGCAGTACTTC
TRBD2 16 TRBJ2-2 NA TRBV10-3 CAISESGSGSGGELFF TGTGCCATCAGTGAGTCGGGTAGCGGGAGCGGCGGGGAGCTGTTTTTT
TRBD1 15 TRBJ2-7 NA TRBV5-1 CASSSGTGDAYEQYF TGCGCCAGCAGCTCCGGGACAGGGGACGCCTACGAGCAGTACTTC
NA 16 TRBJ1-4 NA TRBV5-1 CASSLGQLATNEKLFF TGCGCCAGCAGCTTGGGACAGCTTGCAACTAATGAAAAACTGTTTTTT
TRBD1 12 TRBJ2-7 NA TRBV2 CAGGQGPYEQYF TGTGCCGGCGGACAGGGCCCCTACGAGCAGTACTTC
NA 16 TRBJ1-6 NA TRBV6-5 CASSYSVTGGGSPLHF TGTGCCAGCAGTTACTCTGTGACAGGAGGAGGATCACCCCTCCACTTT
NA 15 TRBJ1-4 NA TRBV7-2 CASSLEGGLSEKLFF TGTGCCAGCAGCTTAGAGGGGGGGCTAAGTGAAAAACTGTTTTTT
NA 14 TRBJ1-1 NA TRBV7-9 CASSSANMNTEAFF TGTGCCAGCAGCTCAGCAAACATGAACACTGAAGCTTTCTTT
NA 15 TRBJ2-7 NA TRBV6-5 CASSYSAGSGYEQYF TGTGCCAGCAGTTACTCGGCGGGGTCGGGGTACGAGCAGTACTTC
TRBD1 17 TRBJ2-7 NA TRBV18 CASSPPRGTGGAYEQYF TGTGCCAGCTCACCACCGAGGGGGACAGGGGGGGCCTACGAGCAGTACTTC
NA 15 TRBJ2-2 NA TRBV7-2 CASNVLTGATGELFF TGTGCCAGCAACGTTCTGACTGGAGCCACCGGGGAGCTGTTTTTT
NA 12 TRBJ2-7 NA TRBV25-1 CASSRGSYEQYF TGTGCCAGCAGCAGGGGAAGCTACGAGCAGTACTTC
NA 13 TRBJ1-1 NA TRBV6-6 CASTSQGGTEAFF TGTGCCAGCACCTCCCAGGGAGGCACTGAAGCTTTCTTT
NA 18 TRBJ2-3 NA TRBV19 CASSPEGDLSYGTDTQYF TGTGCCAGTAGCCCCGAGGGGGATTTGTCCTATGGCACAGATACGCAGTATTTT
TRBD1 13 TRBJ1-5 NA TRBV19 CASTRQGDQPQHF TGTGCCAGTACCCGCCAGGGGGATCAGCCCCAGCATTTT
NA 12 TRBJ1-2 NA TRBV5-4 CASSLGGDGYTF TGTGCCAGCAGCTTGGGGGGGGATGGCTACACCTTC
TRBD1 17 TRBJ1-5 few TRBV3-1/TRBV3-2 CASSQERTGGHPGPQHF TGTGCCAGCAGCCAAGAACGGACAGGGGGCCATCCAGGGCCCCAGCATTTT
NA 16 TRBJ2-7 few TRBV5-1 CASSLASGLSSYEQYF TGCGCCAGCAGCTTGGCGAGCGGGCTCAGCTCCTACGAGCAGTACTTC
NA 18 TRBJ1-3 NA TRBV19 CASSIASAGLLSGNTIYF TGTGCCAGTAGTATAGCCTCCGCGGGGCTTCTCTCTGGAAACACCATATATTTT
NA 11 TRBJ2-1 NA TRBV5-1 CASSLGGEQFF TGCGCCAGCAGCTTGGGCGGTGAGCAGTTCTTC
TRBD1 14 TRBJ1-3 once TRBV5-1 CASSTTGVGNTIYF TGCGCCAGCAGTACTACAGGGGTAGGAAACACCATATATTTT
TRBD1 13 TRBJ2-2 few TRBV19 CASRLDRERELFF TGTGCCAGTAGACTGGACAGGGAAAGGGAGCTGTTTTTT
NA 14 TRBJ1-4 NA TRBV5-8 CASSWGQVNEKLFF TGTGCCAGCAGCTGGGGACAAGTTAATGAAAAACTGTTTTTT
NA 13 TRBJ1-5 few TRBV30 CAWTGGAYQPQHF TGTGCCTGGACGGGGGGCGCATACCAGCCCCAGCATTTT
TRBD1 14 TRBJ2-7 NA TRBV19 CASSFGTGEYEQYF TGTGCCAGTAGTTTTGGGACAGGCGAATACGAGCAGTACTTC
TRBD2 16 TRBJ2-2 NA TRBV11-3 CASSLVGGGNTGELFF TGTGCCAGCAGCTTAGTTGGCGGGGGGAACACCGGGGAGCTGTTTTTT
TRBD1 14 TRBJ2-7 few TRBV18 CASSPGTARYEQYF TGTGCCAGCTCCCCCGGGACAGCTCGCTACGAGCAGTACTTC
TRBD1 17 TRBJ1-2 NA TRBV11-2 CASSLVWTGRAEDGYTF TGTGCCAGCAGCTTAGTTTGGACAGGGAGGGCGGAAGATGGCTACACCTTC
NA 12 TRBJ1-1 few TRBV27 CASSYPGGGAFF TGTGCCAGCAGTTACCCAGGAGGTGGGGCTTTCTTT
NA 14 TRBJ1-4 NA TRBV10-3 CAISQNRDDEKLFF TGTGCCATCAGCCAGAACAGGGATGATGAAAAACTGTTTTTT
TRBD1 16 TRBJ1-6 NA TRBV5-4 CASSPTGALNNSPLHF TGTGCCAGCAGCCCGACAGGGGCCCTGAATAATTCACCCCTCCACTTT
TRBD2 16 TRBJ2-3 NA TRBV5-5 CASRPRTSGYTDTQYF TGTGCCAGCAGACCCCGGACTAGCGGGTATACAGATACGCAGTATTTT
NA 13 TRBJ2-1 NA TRBV29-1 CSVLEGLGREQFF TGCAGCGTTCTCGAGGGCCTCGGTAGGGAGCAGTTCTTC
NA 15 TRBJ1-3 NA TRBV24-1 CATSDRTSSGNTIYF TGTGCCACCAGTGATCGGACAAGCTCTGGAAACACCATATATTTT
TRBD1 14 TRBJ1-6 NA TRBV2 CASSVNRGGSPLHF TGTGCCAGCAGTGTAAACAGGGGAGGTTCACCCCTCCACTTT
TRBD2 14 TRBJ2-7 NA TRBV18 CASSPQAGSHEQYF TGTGCCAGCTCACCACAAGCGGGGTCACACGAGCAGTACTTC